The rows below give T cell receptor beta chains drawn from one sample of a study of shared clonotypes between healthy human individuals. Assay used: immunoSEQ multiplex PCR; TCRdb lists only in-frame clones, some missing. Here the sample spans about half a million clones, 65% to 80% being singletons. Sequences were obtained from PBMCs. These receptors were taken from a woman between 35 and 50 years old in good health. Some clones in this sample may be carry-over from other donors' samples. The CDR3 runs from the conserved cysteine through the conserved F or W. The D gene is left open where the match is weak. Clone size is not always given. Where it is, it says once, few, many or a class for expanded clones.

V	size	J	D	DNA	CDR3
TRBV25-1	many	TRBJ1-4	-	TGTGCCAGCAGTGAATATGGGGGTTTTCGGGAAAAACTGTTTTTT	CASSEYGGFREKLFF
TRBV5-4	-	TRBJ2-7	-	TGTGCCAGCAGCTTGGGGGGGGATCTAATCTCCTACGAGCAGTACTTC	CASSLGGDLISYEQYF
TRBV7-9	-	TRBJ1-1	-	TGTGCCAGCAGCTTAGCGCTCTCAGCGAACACTGAAGCTTTCTTT	CASSLALSANTEAFF
TRBV12-5	-	TRBJ2-4	-	TGTGCTAGTGCTCGAGGGACGGATCTAGCCAAAAACATTCAGTACTTC	CASARGTDLAKNIQYF
TRBV7-6	-	TRBJ2-3	-	TGTGCCAGCAGCTTAGCGAGCGCCAGCACAGATACGCAGTATTTT	CASSLASASTDTQYF
TRBV7-6	-	TRBJ2-5	-	TGTGCCAGCAGCCCCCCTGCTCGAGAGACCCAGTACTTC	CASSPPARETQYF
TRBV29-1	-	TRBJ1-3	-	TGCAGCGTTGGAAACTCTAGGAACACCATATATTTT	CSVGNSRNTIYF
TRBV18	-	TRBJ1-6	-	TGTGCCAGCTCCGAATTATATAATTCACCCCTCCACTTT	CASSELYNSPLHF
TRBV4-3	-	TRBJ2-1	-	TGCGCCAGCAGCCAAGATATACAGGGCAATGAGCAGTTCTTC	CASSQDIQGNEQFF
TRBV5-1	-	TRBJ1-1	-	TGCGCCAGCAGCTTGGCTGGGCAGGGCACTGAAGCTTTCTTT	CASSLAGQGTEAFF
TRBV4-1	-	TRBJ1-5	-	TGCGCCAGCAGCCCAGGGGTGGGACAGCCCCAGCATTTT	CASSPGVGQPQHF
TRBV19	once	TRBJ2-1	-	TGTGCCAGTAGTATGACCCGACTAGAAAACTACAATGAGCAGTTCTTC	CASSMTRLENYNEQFF
TRBV5-1	-	TRBJ2-1	TRBD2	TGCGCCAGCAGCTTGGGCACTAGCGGGAGACGAGATGAGCAGTTCTTC	CASSLGTSGRRDEQFF
TRBV6-5	once	TRBJ2-3	TRBD1	TGTGCCAGCAGTTACGGACAGGGTTCAGATACGCAGTATTTT	CASSYGQGSDTQYF
TRBV21-1	-	TRBJ1-5	-	TGTGCCAGCAGACAAACCGGACAAGCCCCACCATATAGCAATCAGCCCCAGCATTTT	CASRQTGQAPPYSNQPQHF
TRBV7-2	-	TRBJ2-1	-	TGTGCCAGCAGCTTAGGACTGCCCGGCAATGAGCAGTTCTTC	CASSLGLPGNEQFF
TRBV5-1	-	TRBJ1-1	-	TGCGCCAGCAGCACCTTACAGGGACAGAACACTGAAGCTTTCTTT	CASSTLQGQNTEAFF
TRBV10-2	-	TRBJ2-7	-	TGCGCCAGCAGTGAGTCGATGTTGGGGCGGGCCGCCCACATAGAGCAGTACTTC	CASSESMLGRAAHIEQYF
TRBV10-3	-	TRBJ1-2	TRBD1	TGTGCCATCAGTGAACAGGGGCCTAACTATGGCTACACCTTC	CAISEQGPNYGYTF
TRBV19	once	TRBJ1-5	TRBD1	TGTGCCAGTAGCCTGGGACAGGGGGCAGGGCAGCCCCAGCATTTT	CASSLGQGAGQPQHF
TRBV5-8	-	TRBJ2-1	TRBD2	TGTGCCAGCAGCTTACTAGCGGACCCCCCCCGCGATGAGCAGTTCTTC	CASSLLADPPRDEQFF
TRBV7-9	-	TRBJ1-5	TRBD1	TGTGCCAGCAGCCGAAATCGACAGGGTGGCAATCAGCCCCAGCATTTT	CASSRNRQGGNQPQHF
TRBV5-1	-	TRBJ2-3	-	TGCGCCAGCAGCTTGCTTCTAGTTCCGAAGGATACGCAGTATTTT	CASSLLLVPKDTQYF
TRBV7-9	medium-sized	TRBJ2-7	-	TGTGCCAGCGGGAAAGGGGACATAGCCTACGAGCAGTACTTC	CASGKGDIAYEQYF
TRBV29-1	-	TRBJ2-5	TRBD2	TGCAGCGTGAACGGACTAGCGGGACTACCGAACTTC	CSVNGLAGLPNF
TRBV19	-	TRBJ2-3	TRBD2	TGTGCCAGTAGTATTTTTACTAGCGGCACAGATACGCAGTATTTT	CASSIFTSGTDTQYF
TRBV7-2	-	TRBJ2-3	-	TGTGCCAGCAGCTTAGTATCTAGCGCTGGAGATACGCAGTATTTT	CASSLVSSAGDTQYF
TRBV6-5	-	TRBJ2-2	-	TGTGCCAGCAGTTACGGGACTGGCACCGGGGAGCTGTTTTTT	CASSYGTGTGELFF
TRBV27	once	TRBJ2-2	TRBD2	TGTGCCAGCAGTTCCGGGACTAGCGGGATGGGGGAGCTGTTTTTT	CASSSGTSGMGELFF
TRBV19	-	TRBJ2-2	-	TGTGCCAGTAGTAGGACACCTAATACGAACACCGGGGAGCTGTTTTTT	CASSRTPNTNTGELFF
TRBV7-2	few	TRBJ2-5	-	TGTGCCAGCAGGCGGAGTGGAGGGGAGACCCAGTACTTC	CASRRSGGETQYF
TRBV30	-	TRBJ1-3	-	TGTGCCTGGAGTTTGTACTCTGGAAACACCATATATTTT	CAWSLYSGNTIYF
TRBV5-1	-	TRBJ1-1	-	TGCGCCAGCAGCTTGGGGACAGCGAACACTGAAGCTTTCTTT	CASSLGTANTEAFF
TRBV28	-	TRBJ1-1	-	TGTGCCAGCAGTTTAGCTTTAGAGATGAACACTGAAGCTTTCTTT	CASSLALEMNTEAFF
TRBV2	-	TRBJ2-2	-	TGTGCCAGCAGTGGCAACACCGGGGAGCTGTTTTTT	CASSGNTGELFF
TRBV5-8	-	TRBJ1-2	-	TGTGCCAGCAGCCTGGGGGTTACCTACACCTTC	CASSLGVTYTF
TRBV18	-	TRBJ2-7	TRBD2	TGTGCCAGCTCACTCAGCGGGAGGAACTTGGAGCAGTACTTC	CASSLSGRNLEQYF
TRBV6-5	-	TRBJ2-5	TRBD2	TGTGCCAGCAGTTACTCTCTAGCGGGCCAAGAGACCCAGTACTTC	CASSYSLAGQETQYF
TRBV27	-	TRBJ2-7	-	TGTGCCAGCAGGAGACAGGCTTATGAGCAGTACTTC	CASRRQAYEQYF
TRBV2	-	TRBJ2-1	TRBD2	TGTGCCAGCAGTAGCGGGGTTTACAATGAGCAGTTCTTC	CASSSGVYNEQFF
TRBV5-5	-	TRBJ2-7	-	TGTGCCAGCAGCTTAAGTTTAGGGGTTTACGAGCAGTACTTC	CASSLSLGVYEQYF
TRBV11-2	-	TRBJ2-7	-	TGTGCCAGCAGCTTAGGGGGGTCTCCCGGCGAGCAGTACTTC	CASSLGGSPGEQYF
TRBV7-9	-	TRBJ2-3	TRBD2	TGTGCCAGCAGCTCCCGACTAGCGGTTAACCCTGATACGCAGTATTTT	CASSSRLAVNPDTQYF
TRBV19	-	TRBJ1-1	-	TGTGCCAGTAGCATCAGGGGACAGAACACTGAAGCTTTCTTT	CASSIRGQNTEAFF
TRBV11-2	-	TRBJ2-2	-	TGTGCCAGCAGCCCACTGGGGTCACAGAACACCGGGGAGCTGTTTTTT	CASSPLGSQNTGELFF
TRBV7-8	-	TRBJ2-3	-	TGTGCCAGCAGCTTCGGCACAGATACGCAGTATTTT	CASSFGTDTQYF
TRBV11-2	once	TRBJ1-3	-	TGTGCCAGCAGCCTCCCGTCGAACACCATATATTTT	CASSLPSNTIYF
TRBV7-9	-	TRBJ2-7	TRBD2	TGTGCCAGCAGCCCATGGACTAGCGGGAGGAATTCCTACGAGCAGTACTTC	CASSPWTSGRNSYEQYF
TRBV4-2	-	TRBJ1-4	-	TGTGCCAGCAGCCAACGAGGACAGAATGAAAAACTGTTTTTT	CASSQRGQNEKLFF
TRBV12-5	-	TRBJ2-1	TRBD1	TGTGCTAGTGGCCCGGGACAGGGATACAATGAGCAGTTCTTC	CASGPGQGYNEQFF
TRBV5-4	-	TRBJ2-6	-	TGTGCCAGCAGCTTACACAGTTCGGATGCCAACGTCCTGACTTTC	CASSLHSSDANVLTF
TRBV7-9	once	TRBJ2-3	-	TGTGCCAGCAGTTCCAGACAGGGCGGGGGCACAGATACGCAGTATTTT	CASSSRQGGGTDTQYF
TRBV9	-	TRBJ1-2	-	TGTGCCAGCAGCGTAGATCAGGGATCCTCTACTTATGGCTACACCTTC	CASSVDQGSSTYGYTF
TRBV29-1	-	TRBJ2-5	-	TGCAGCGTTGGGAGCGAGGAGACCCAGTACTTC	CSVGSEETQYF
TRBV28	-	TRBJ2-5	TRBD2	TGTGCCAGCATCCAGGGGACTAGCTACGGGACCCAGTACTTC	CASIQGTSYGTQYF
TRBV29-1	-	TRBJ2-3	-	TGCAGCGTTGAAGTATCGGGCAACGTCGATACGCAGTATTTT	CSVEVSGNVDTQYF
TRBV7-2	-	TRBJ2-7	TRBD1	TGTGCCAGCAGCTTAGGCCCTACCAGGGGGAAGGGCGAGCAGTACTTC	CASSLGPTRGKGEQYF
TRBV10-3	-	TRBJ1-4	-	TGTGCCATCAGGGAACAAGCGCAAGGCGAAAAACTGTTTTTT	CAIREQAQGEKLFF
TRBV18	many	TRBJ1-1	TRBD1	TGTGCCAGCTCACTACAGGGGAGCGAGGGTGAAGCTTTCTTT	CASSLQGSEGEAFF